This TCR beta chain emerged from a study of shared clonotypes between healthy human individuals. Study overall: The study used three CD4 naive, three CD4 memory, two CD8 naive and one CD8 memory plate per donor.

This clone was observed a few times. Trimming pared 3 bases from V and 7 bases from J, leaving 16 bases between. The CDR3 loop spans 15 amino acids. The germline V gene has CDR1 SGDLS and CDR2 YYNGEE. Deep level was the assay's run setting. The authors split each subset's genomic DNA evenly across several immunoSEQ plates. In the original analysis: ImmunoSEQ output lacked quality scores and full-length reads, limiting matched filtering. Sequencing was performed with immunoSEQ multiplex PCR; in TCRdb, only in-frame clones are kept and a portion is missing. That table is the source of V, J and clone size, and D and trimming were worked out from the DNA. The data contain approximately 97,000 clones, about two thirds of them singletons.

The V gene is TRBV9, the J gene TRBJ2-2, with D perhaps TRBD2 (5 bases). The receptor's source is a man aged 25-45 years in good health. Sequencing was done on a sample of memory CD8+ T cells sorted from blood. Subset of the sample: CD45RO+ cells pooled with CCR7-negative TemRA cells. This CDR3 is CASSAEGSESGELFF. CDR3 coding DNA: TGTGCCAGCAGCGCAGAGGGTTCGGAGAGCGGGGAGCTGTTTTTT. The whole variable domain, filled in from reference TRBV9 and TRBJ2-2, reads DSGVTQTPKHLITATGQRVTLRCSPRSGDLSVYWYQQSLDQGLQFLIQYYNGEERAKGNILERFSAQQFPDLHSELNLSSLELGDSALYFCASSAEGSESGELFFGEGSRLTVL.